Below are 31 T cell receptor beta chains sequenced from a single sample in a study of Graves' ophthalmopathy and Graves' hyperthyroidism (dated by TCRdb to the late 2010s). The sequencing machine was an Illumina HiSeq 2000. TCR beta CDR3 regions were amplified from RNA transcripts for repertoire sequencing. The first round of RT-PCR was done with HTBI primers and the Qiagen OneStep RT-PCR kit, and was followed by a second round of multiplex PCR, then size selection and purification. The public sequencing data were trimmed at Q25 with fastp and processed into clonotypes with MiXCR by TCRdb, which kept only in-frame beta chains. Each CDR3 protein gets just one entry, which takes the most common genes and DNA from the rows behind it. Recorded for this sample are about 600,000 distinct CDR3 sequences; approximately 35% of them occurred a single time. The ten biggest clones cover around 4% of the sample.

The sequencing input was peripheral blood or thyroid tissue (not recorded which). Receptors were obtained from an adult man with Graves' hyperthyroidism.

As for this clonotype: A read error may account for a junction end that differs from germline. The chain is built from TRBV29-1 and TRBJ2-7; D may match TRBD1 or TRBD2 (6 bases each). CDR3 size: 13 residues. Germline assignment: CDR1 SQVTM and CDR2 ANQGSEA. CDR3 region: CSLEGGSTFEQYF. The CDR3 DNA sequence: TGCAGCCTTGAGGGGGGTAGCACCTTCGAGCAGTACTTC.

V usage is TRBV7-9 and J usage is TRBJ1-5; the D is unclear. V dropped 3 bases and J dropped 11 bases, with 17 bases sitting between them. In germline, CDR1 is SEHNR, CDR2 FQNEAQ (reference sequence). This CDR3 has 14 amino acids. The CDR3 spells CASSFGLVEETQHF. The DNA of the CDR3 is TGTGCCAGCAGCTTCGGACTAGTGGAAGAGACCCAGCATTTT. Based on the CDR3 plus reference TRBV7-9 and TRBJ1-5, the full variable domain is DTGVSQNPRHKITKRGQNVTFRCDPISEHNRLYWYRQTLGQGPEFLTYFQNEAQLEKSRLLSDRFSAERPKGSFSTLEIQRTEQGDSAMYLCASSFGLVEETQHFGDGTRLSIL.

This clonotype was picked up many times. V gene TRBV10-3 combines with J gene TRBJ1-2; D call uncertain. CDR1 and CDR2 (germline): ENHRY, SYGVKD. The CDR3 is made up of 14 amino acids. V was trimmed by 4 bases and J by 2 bases, leaving 11 bases between them. CDR3 bases: TGTGCCATCAGTGGAGCGGAGCCGAACTATGGCTACACCTTC. Translating gives CAISGAEPNYGYTF.

This chain connects TRBV2 to TRBJ1-1; D is uncertain. CDR3 size: 16 residues. CDR1 and CDR2 from the germline V gene are SNHLY and FYNNEI. The germline V and J ends were trimmed by 6 bases and 1 base, with 18 bases remaining between them. The CDR3 region is CASRLALHRPNTEAFF. CDR3 nucleotide sequence: TGTGCCAGCAGGCTAGCGCTTCACAGACCGAACACTGAAGCTTTCTTT.

This clonotype was seen repeatedly, ten times or more. CDR3 region: CASSSTVDQPQHF. CDR3 DNA: TGTGCCAGCAGCTCGACAGTTGATCAGCCCCAGCATTTT. The chain joins TRBV5-6 to TRBJ1-5; a possible D gene is TRBD1 (5 bases). The CDR3 loop spans 13 amino acids. Germline-derived CDR1 and CDR2 are SGHDT and YYEEEE. V shed 3 bases and J shed 5 bases, with 9 bases lying between them. The full variable domain, completed using reference TRBV5-6 and TRBJ1-5, is DAGVTQSPTHLIKTRGQQVTLRCSPKSGHDTVSWYQQALGQGPQFIFQYYEEEERQRGNFPDRFSGHQFPNYSSELNVNALLLGDSALYLCASSSTVDQPQHFGDGTRLSIL.

This chain connects TRBV12-3 or TRBV12-4 to TRBJ2-1; no clear D. The V and J ends lost 8 bases and 4 bases respectively, with 3 bases between them. The CDR3 consists of 10 residues. The CDR3 DNA follows: TGTGCCAGCGGGTACAATGAGCAGTTCTTC. As protein: CASGYNEQFF.

This clonotype was observed a handful of times. The chain recombines TRBV7-2 with TRBJ2-5, with 9 bases that match TRBD2. Germline V lookup: CDR1 SGHTA, CDR2 FQGNSA. The length of the CDR3 is 16 residues. V shed 7 bases and J 6 bases; nucleotides not matched to a gene: 15. CDR3 protein: CASTIGGAGGPKTQYF. The CDR3 DNA is TGTGCCAGCACCATCGGGGGGGCGGGGGGGCCAAAGACCCAGTACTTC.

The table lists this clonotype with many counts. The chain links TRBV5-8 to TRBJ1-2, with 8 bases matching TRBD1. The length of the CDR3 is 13 residues. V was pared by 3 bases and J by 6 bases, with 4 bases of the junction left unmatched. Germline values: CDR1 SGHTS, CDR2 YDEGEE. The CDR3 region has the DNA TGTGCCAGCAGCTGGACAGGGCTCGATGGCTACACCTTC. Translated: CASSWTGLDGYTF.

This chain links TRBV10-2 with TRBJ1-2; possibly TRBD1 for D (6 bases). Per germline, CDR1 WSHSY and CDR2 SAAADI. This CDR3 comprises 13 residues. V shed 5 bases and J shed 7 bases, with 14 bases lying between them. The CDR3: CASSRAGEVGYTF. The CDR3 coding sequence is TGCGCCAGCAGTAGGGCAGGGGAGGTTGGCTACACCTTC.

This sequence joins TRBV2 and TRBJ1-1, with D unclear. Germline V lookup: CDR1 SNHLY, CDR2 FYNNEI. The CDR3 spans 14 residues. V was pared by 4 bases and J by 5 bases, with 14 bases between. CDR3 nucleotide sequence: TGTGCCAGCAGTGGGTGGTTTGGAGGGACTGAAGCTTTCTTT. Translating gives CASSGWFGGTEAFF.

In regard to this clonotype: Given the absence of the conserved phenylalanine or tryptophan at the CDR3 end, a read error is likely. The J gene is TRBJ2-5, the V gene TRBV2, with D uncertain. Looked up from germline, CDR1 is SNHLY and CDR2 is FYNNEI. Trimming shortened V by 7 bases and J by 9 bases, and 12 bases separated the two germline ends. CDR3 length equals 11 residues. The CDR3, as DNA: TGTGCCAGCACTGAGTCGGCGGCCCAGTACTCC. It codes for CASTESAAQYS.

The chain links TRBV20-1 to TRBJ1-1; no clear D. The CDR3 covers 11 residues. With 2 bases removed from V and 8 bases from J, the gap between germline ends came to 9 bases. CDR1 DFQATT and CDR2 SNEGSKA come from the germline V gene (reference sequence). The CDR3 here is CSARFSGEAFF. The CDR3, as DNA: TGCAGTGCTAGATTTAGCGGGGAAGCTTTCTTT.

This clonotype was observed once. In DNA form, the CDR3 reads TGTGCCAGCCGACCTAGCGGGGGCACAGATACGCAGTATTTT. It specifies CASRPSGGTDTQYF. The J gene is TRBJ2-3, the V gene TRBV7-9; 9 bases are a match to TRBD2. The CDR3 is 14 residues long. Germline assignment: CDR1 SEHNR and CDR2 FQNEAQ (reference sequence). Trimming removed 8 bases from V and 1 base from J; junction bases left unmatched: 4.

This clonotype was counted at least ten times. The chain employs TRBV5-1 and TRBJ1-4; D is uncertain. The germline gives CDR1 SGHRS, CDR2 YFSETQ. The CDR3 contains 17 residues. The germline V and J ends were trimmed by 2 bases and 6 bases, with 20 bases remaining between them. The CDR3 DNA is TGCGCCAGCAGCTTCAAACCAGCGAACGGCGGGGATGAAAAACTGTTTTTT. It yields the protein CASSFKPANGGDEKLFF. Supplemented by reference TRBV5-1 and TRBJ1-4, the full variable domain reads KAGVTQTPRYLIKTRGQQVTLSCSPISGHRSVSWYQQTPGQGLQFLFEYFSETQRNKGNFPGRFSGRQFSNSRSEMNVSTLELGDSALYLCASSFKPANGGDEKLFFGSGTQLSVL.

This chain links TRBV24-1 with TRBJ1-5, with D possibly being TRBD1 (6 bases). This CDR3 is built from 15 residues. CDR1 is KGHDR, CDR2 SFDVKD, per germline. Trimming left V 3 bases short and J 0 bases short, with 8 bases between. CDR3: CATSDDRYSNQPQHF. The CDR3 DNA sequence: TGTGCCACCAGTGATGACAGGTATAGCAATCAGCCCCAGCATTTT.

This clonotype showed up many times. The chain is built from TRBV28 and TRBJ1-5, with TRBD1 matching over 9 bases. The CDR3 is 13 residues long. Looked up from germline, CDR1 is MDHEN and CDR2 is SYDVKM. After removal of 7 bases from V and 7 bases from J, the junction contained 5 bases not matched to a gene. CDR3 coding DNA: TGTGCCAGCACCGACAGGGGGAAACAGCCCCAGCATTTT. Translated: CASTDRGKQPQHF.

This clonotype was seen ten or more times. The V and J genes are TRBV20-1 and TRBJ2-5, with 10 nucleotides matching TRBD2. V shed 0 bases, J shed 4 bases, and the junction held 11 bases outside the gene matches. CDR1 and CDR2 (germline): DFQATT, SNEGSKA (reference sequence). This CDR3 spans 17 amino acids. Here the CDR3 DNA reads TGCAGTGCTAGAGAGAGCGGGAGGGCCCTAGGGGGAGAGACCCAGTACTTC. Translated, it gives CSARESGRALGGETQYF.

This clonotype turned up a few times. CDR3 sequence: CAWSGQETQYF. The CDR3, as DNA: TGTGCCTGGAGTGGGCAAGAGACCCAGTACTTC. V gene TRBV30 combines with J gene TRBJ2-5; D call uncertain. The CDR3 loop spans 11 amino acids. Trimming removed 1 base from V and 2 bases from J, with 2 bases in between. CDR1 and CDR2 from the germline V gene are GTSNPN and SVGIG (reference sequence).

This clonotype has ten or more counts. The V and J genes are TRBV12-3 or TRBV12-4 and TRBJ1-5; 7 bases match TRBD1. With 5 bases clipped from V and 3 bases from J, the junction kept 7 bases outside the gene matches. The CDR3 is 15 residues long. DNA of the CDR3: TGTGCCAGCAGTCCCGGGACAGCATACAATCAGCCCCAGCATTTT. The encoded protein is CASSPGTAYNQPQHF.

In its sample, this clonotype was seen once. The CDR3 DNA reads TGCAGCGTAGGACTAGCGGGAGGGTTCTACAATGAGCAGTACTTC. Residues: CSVGLAGGFYNEQYF. The rearrangement uses TRBV29-1 and TRBJ2-7; 15 positions match TRBD2. V gave up 6 bases and J gave up 7 bases; unmatched junction bases: 10. This CDR3 is built from 15 residues. Looked up from germline, CDR1 is SQVTM and CDR2 is ANQGSEA.

This chain uses TRBV6-5 with TRBJ2-6; weak D call: TRBD1 (6 bases). The CDR3 totals 15 residues. Germline loops: CDR1 MNHEY, CDR2 SVGAGI. V was shortened by 6 bases and J by 0 bases, with 9 bases between the two germline ends. CDR3 DNA sequence: TGTGCCAGCAGCCGGGACACCTCTGGGGCCAACGTCCTGACTTTC. Its protein product is CASSRDTSGANVLTF.

This clonotype is a singleton in its sample. This sequence may be a read error, since a much larger clone differs from it by one base. The missing conserved phenylalanine or tryptophan at the end of this CDR3 makes a read error likely. V usage is TRBV9 and J usage is TRBJ2-7; D possibly corresponds to TRBD2 (5 bases). Per the germline V gene, CDR1 is SGDLS and CDR2 is YYNGEE. V was cut by 0 bases and J by 1 base, with 8 bases left in between. CDR3 length: 14 residues. The CDR3 here is CASSVGSGSYEQYS. The DNA of the CDR3 is TGTGCCAGCAGCGTAGGGAGCGGATCCTACGAGCAGTACTCC.

Details on this clonotype: The junction does not match germline at one end; this may be a read error. V usage is TRBV4-1 and J usage is TRBJ2-7, with 7 nucleotides matching TRBD1. CDR1 MGHRA and CDR2 YSYEKL come from the germline V gene. CDR3 length: 11 amino acids. The CDR3 bases are TGTGCCAGGGGACAGACCTACGAGCAGTACTTC. This sequence encodes CARGQTYEQYF.

CDR3 nucleotides: TGCGCCAGCAGCTTGGCGGGACCGCTCGCCGGGGAGCTGTTTTTT. Protein sequence: CASSLAGPLAGELFF. The chain couples TRBV5-1 to TRBJ2-2; either TRBD1 or TRBD2 may fit D (5 bases each). This CDR3 spans 15 amino acids. The ends were cut back, 0 bases at V and 6 bases at J, with 12 bases in the middle. Germline-derived CDR1 and CDR2 are SGHRS and YFSETQ.

Remarks on this clonotype: A read error is possible here, since a much larger clone lies one base away. The J gene is TRBJ1-1, the V gene TRBV6-4; the D gene is possibly TRBD1 (6 bases). The CDR3 has 14 amino acids. Germline V gives CDR1 MRHNA, CDR2 SNTAGT. CDR3 DNA sequence: TGTGCCAGCAGTCTAGGGGGAGGGGTCGGCGAAGCTCTCTTT. This encodes CASSLGGGVGEALF.

The CDR3 spells CASSTTGTGGYEQYF. The CDR3 DNA sequence: TGTGCCAGCAGCACGACCGGGACAGGGGGGTACGAGCAGTACTTC. The J gene is TRBJ2-7, the V gene TRBV7-8, with 11 positions matching TRBD1. The V and J ends lost 5 bases and 4 bases, in that order; junction bases with no gene match: 7. The CDR3 has 15 residues. Germline CDR1 is SGHVS and CDR2 is FQNEAQ.

This clonotype has more than one count but fewer than ten. This rearrangement joins TRBV6-5 to TRBJ1-6, with 7 bases matching TRBD1. The CDR3 has 13 residues. Looked up from germline, CDR1 is MNHEY and CDR2 is SVGAGI. Losses at the gene ends were 6 bases for V and 5 bases for J; bases not matched to a gene: 1. The chain's CDR3 is CASRQGHNSPLHF. CDR3 DNA: TGTGCCAGCAGACAGGGGCATAATTCACCCCTCCACTTT.

The chain combines TRBV19 with TRBJ1-5, with no clear D. Germline-derived CDR1 and CDR2 are LNHDA and SQIVND (reference sequence). The CDR3 contains 15 residues. Between the trimmed V and J ends, which lost 0 bases and 0 bases, there was a span of 6 bases. CDR3 nucleotides: TGTGCCAGTAGTATAGATACCTTTAGCAATCAGCCCCAGCATTTT. The encoded protein is CASSIDTFSNQPQHF.

There are a few counts of this clonotype. The chain couples TRBV29-1 to TRBJ2-1; D perhaps matches TRBD2 (6 bases). The germline V and J ends were trimmed by 0 bases and 4 bases, with 13 bases remaining between them. Germline V lookup: CDR1 SQVTM, CDR2 ANQGSEA. CDR3 length equals 15 residues. For the CDR3, the DNA is TGCAGCGTTGAAGAGGTTCTAGCGCCTTACAATGAGCAGTTCTTC. Translating it yields CSVEEVLAPYNEQFF.

Comment on this clonotype: A junction end diverges from the germline sequence, so it may reflect a read error. The rearrangement joins TRBV5-4 to TRBJ1-6, with D possibly matching TRBD1 (5 bases). This CDR3 comprises 15 residues. In germline, CDR1 is SGHNT, CDR2 YYREEE (reference sequence). The CDR3 bases are TGTGCCTGCAGCTTGGGGACCGACTATAATTCACCCCTCCACTTT. This translates into CACSLGTDYNSPLHF.

The chain carries TRBV10-3 and TRBJ1-5; D ambiguous. Trimming pared 4 bases from V and 2 bases from J, leaving 6 bases between. The germline V gene encodes CDR1 ENHRY and CDR2 SYGVKD. CDR3 length equals 13 residues. CDR3 bases: TGTGCCATCAGTGGTAGGGGCAATCAGCCCCAGCATTTT. Encoded protein: CAISGRGNQPQHF.